These 9 T cell receptor beta chains originate from one sample sequenced in a study of blood T cell repertoires in COVID-19. The method was immunoSEQ multiplex PCR; TCRdb's version includes in-frame clones alone and lacks a portion of them. The sample includes about 250,000 clones, approximately 90% seen only once; the top ten take roughly 3%. The sample was peripheral blood. The source is a man aged 18-30 years with active or convalescent COVID-19.

This clone showed up just once. The rearrangement links TRBV4-2 to TRBJ1-1; the match to TRBD1 covers 9 bases. The junction had 11 bases not matched to a gene; V was cut back by 5 bases and J by 4 bases. This CDR3 is 16 amino acids long. CDR1 and CDR2 from the germline V gene are LGHNA and YNFKEQ. The CDR3 loop is CASSAGRGQGVTEAFF. DNA of the CDR3: TGTGCCAGCAGCGCAGGTAGGGGACAGGGTGTCACTGAAGCTTTCTTT.

The chain couples TRBV5-4 to TRBJ2-3, with 13 positions matching TRBD2. This CDR3 has 18 amino acids. With V trimmed by 5 bases and J by 0 bases, 9 bases remained unmatched. CDR1 is SGHNT, CDR2 YYREEE, per germline (reference sequence). CDR3 sequence reads: CASSRGLAGDASTDTQYF. The CDR3 DNA reads as TGTGCCAGCAGTCGAGGACTAGCGGGAGATGCAAGCACAGATACGCAGTATTTT.

Written as DNA, the CDR3 is TGTGCCAGCAGCGTAGAGGACAGTCCCACCCAGTACTTC. Translating gives CASSVEDSPTQYF. This sequence joins TRBV9 and TRBJ2-5; D might be TRBD1 (6 bases). This CDR3 is 13 amino acids long. Germline lookup yields CDR1 SGDLS and CDR2 YYNGEE. The germline V and J ends were trimmed by 0 bases and 8 bases, with 11 bases remaining between them. Based on the CDR3 plus reference TRBV9 and TRBJ2-5, the full variable domain is DSGVTQTPKHLITATGQRVTLRCSPRSGDLSVYWYQQSLDQGLQFLIQYYNGEERAKGNILERFSAQQFPDLHSELNLSSLELGDSALYFCASSVEDSPTQYFGPGTRLLVL.

The CDR3 protein is CSARPHIATGTGRGNEQFF. The CDR3 DNA follows: TGCAGCGCCCGACCCCACATCGCCACCGGGACAGGGAGGGGCAATGAGCAGTTCTTC. This sequence joins TRBV29-1 and TRBJ2-1, with 9 nucleotides matching TRBD1. CDR3 length: 19 residues. The junction had 25 bases not matched to a gene; V was cut back by 7 bases and J by 6 bases. Per the germline V gene, CDR1 is SQVTM and CDR2 is ANQGSEA.

V and J are TRBV18 and TRBJ2-2; 8 nucleotides match TRBD1. CDR3 size: 17 residues. V was pared by 3 bases and J by 7 bases, with 13 bases of the junction left unmatched. Germline-derived CDR1 and CDR2 are KGHSH and LQKENI. The CDR3 DNA follows: TGTGCCAGCTCACCGAAAAATCCGACAGGGGAGTTCGGGGAGCTGTTTTTT. Translating gives CASSPKNPTGEFGELFF.

This rearrangement joins TRBV24-1 to TRBJ2-1, with 10 bases identical to TRBD1. V was clipped by 4 bases and J by 6 bases; unmatched bases: 8. Germline V gene data show CDR1 as KGHDR and CDR2 as SFDVKD. The CDR3 loop spans 16 amino acids. CDR3 DNA sequence: TGTGCCACCAGTGAGTCCGGGACAGGGGTTGGCAATGAGCAGTTCTTC. Translating it yields CATSESGTGVGNEQFF.

The rearrangement joins TRBV19 to TRBJ2-1; D gene ambiguous. Deletions cut 1 base from V and 8 bases from J, with 12 bases between. The germline gives CDR1 LNHDA, CDR2 SQIVND (reference sequence). The CDR3 spans 14 residues. In DNA form, the CDR3 reads TGTGCCAGTAGTATAGCCCCCAGTCTCTATGAGCAGTTCTTC. Protein product: CASSIAPSLYEQFF.

The count of this clone is one. The chain is built from TRBV5-1 and TRBJ2-5; TRBD1 matches at 7 bases. J gave up 3 bases and V 4 bases, and 12 bases lay outside the gene matches. Germline CDR1 is SGHRS and CDR2 is YFSETQ. The CDR3 covers 16 residues. This chain's CDR3 is CASSPHRGAREETQYF. The CDR3 nucleotides read TGCGCCAGCAGCCCCCACAGGGGCGCCCGGGAAGAGACCCAGTACTTC.

This clone was seen only once. The J gene is TRBJ2-3, the V gene TRBV18, with a tentative D call TRBD2 (6 bases). In germline, CDR1 is KGHSH, CDR2 LQKENI. The germline V and J ends were trimmed by 4 bases and 5 bases, with 16 bases remaining between them. This CDR3 has 15 residues. The CDR3 is CASSLLATRGDTQYF. The CDR3 DNA sequence: TGTGCCAGCTCACTCCTAGCGACCAGAGGAGATACGCAGTATTTT.